The next 5 T cell receptor beta chains were all read from a single sample in a study of regulatory T cells in long-lasting Graves disease. Time point meaning: persistent/refractory GD, antithyroid drugs over 5 years with positive TRAb. The TCR library was prepared using RNA isolated from PBMCs. Combining iRepertoire HTBI primers with Arm-PCR of CDR3 regions, the authors built TCR beta libraries. TCRdb called the multiplex PCR reads again in MiXCR, with one record for every CDR3 protein. The sample holds 450,000 or so distinct CDR3 sequences, less than 25% seen once. The input for sequencing was peripheral blood mononuclear cells (PBMCs), taken when the disease was refractory, from a patient treated with antithyroid drugs. The receptors were sampled from a female donor with Graves disease.

This rearrangement joins TRBV7-6 to TRBJ2-1, with TRBD1 matching over 8 bases. The V segment lost 5 bases and the J segment 6 bases; nucleotides outside the gene matches: 9. Germline CDR1 SGHVS, CDR2 FNYEAQ. The CDR3 length is 15 residues. The CDR3 nucleotides are TGTGCCAGCAGCCAGGGGCAGGGGGCCGGCAATGAGCAGTTCTTC. It codes for CASSQGQGAGNEQFF.

This clonotype was detected ten times or more. The chain links TRBV6-2 or TRBV6-3 to TRBJ1-6; D may be TRBD1 (5 bases). The CDR3 is 14 amino acids. V was cut by 6 bases and J by 10 bases, with 16 bases left in between. Germline assignment: CDR1 MNHEY and CDR2 SVGEGT. The CDR3 bases are TGTGCCAGCAGATACGGGGACTGGCGGTCACCCCTCCACTTT. It translates to CASRYGDWRSPLHF.

A note on this clonotype: Just one base apart from a much larger clone, this may be a read error. The rearrangement joins TRBV30 to TRBJ1-1; D remains unclear. This CDR3 is 12 amino acids long. CDR1 GTSNPN and CDR2 SVGIG come from the germline V gene (reference sequence). V gave up 0 bases and J gave up 4 bases, with 6 bases separating them. CDR3 region: CAWSVVGTEAFF. In DNA form, the CDR3 reads TGTGCCTGGAGTGTAGTGGGCACTGAAGCTTTCTTT.

The chain carries TRBV6-2 or TRBV6-3 and TRBJ2-3; D is undetermined. This CDR3 has 13 amino acids. Germline CDR1 is MNHEY and CDR2 is SVGEGT. V was trimmed by 2 bases and J by 0 bases, leaving 3 bases between them. The CDR3 sequence: CASSYVSTDTQYF. Written as DNA, the CDR3 is TGTGCCAGCAGTTACGTAAGCACAGATACGCAGTATTTT.

This chain connects TRBV19 to TRBJ1-5; D is undetermined. There are 13 residues in the CDR3. V shed 1 base and J shed 7 bases, with 8 bases lying between them. Germline V CDR1 and CDR2: LNHDA, SQIVND (reference sequence). The CDR3 DNA sequence: TGTGCCAGTAGTATAGCGAGACTCCAGCCCCAGCATTTT. It encodes CASSIARLQPQHF.